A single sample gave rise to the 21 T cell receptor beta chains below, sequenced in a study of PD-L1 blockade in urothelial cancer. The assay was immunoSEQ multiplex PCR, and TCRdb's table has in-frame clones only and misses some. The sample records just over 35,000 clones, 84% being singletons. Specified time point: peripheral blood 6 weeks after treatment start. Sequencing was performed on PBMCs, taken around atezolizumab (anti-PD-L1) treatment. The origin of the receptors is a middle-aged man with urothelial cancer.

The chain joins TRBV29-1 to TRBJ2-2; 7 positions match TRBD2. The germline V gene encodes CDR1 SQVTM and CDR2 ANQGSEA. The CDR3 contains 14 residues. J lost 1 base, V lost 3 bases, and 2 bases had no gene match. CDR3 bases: TGCAGCGTTGATGGCGGGGGGAACACCGGGGAGCTGTTTTTT. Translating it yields CSVDGGGNTGELFF.

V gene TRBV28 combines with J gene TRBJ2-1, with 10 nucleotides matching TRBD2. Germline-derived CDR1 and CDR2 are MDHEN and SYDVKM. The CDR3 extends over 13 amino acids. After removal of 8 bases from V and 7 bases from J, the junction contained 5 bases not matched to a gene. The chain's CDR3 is CASGGLAENEQFF. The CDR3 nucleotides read TGTGCCAGCGGCGGACTAGCGGAGAATGAGCAGTTCTTC.

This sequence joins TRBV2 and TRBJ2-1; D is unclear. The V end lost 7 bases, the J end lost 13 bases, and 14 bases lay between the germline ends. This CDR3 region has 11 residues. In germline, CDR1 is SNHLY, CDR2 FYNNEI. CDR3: CASTRGGYQFF. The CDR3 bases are TGTGCCAGCACCCGCGGCGGATATCAGTTCTTC.

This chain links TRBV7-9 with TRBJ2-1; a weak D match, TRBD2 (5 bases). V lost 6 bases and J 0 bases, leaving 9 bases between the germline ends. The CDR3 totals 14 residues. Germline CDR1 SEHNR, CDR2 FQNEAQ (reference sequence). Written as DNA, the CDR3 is TGTGCCAGCAGTCGAGCGGACTCCTACAATGAGCAGTTCTTC. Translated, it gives CASSRADSYNEQFF.

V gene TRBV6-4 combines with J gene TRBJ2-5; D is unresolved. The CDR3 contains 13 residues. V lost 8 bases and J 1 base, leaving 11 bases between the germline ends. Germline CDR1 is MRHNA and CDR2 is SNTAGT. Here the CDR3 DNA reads TGTGCCAGCGAACAGACCGGCCAAGAGACCCAGTACTTC. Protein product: CASEQTGQETQYF.

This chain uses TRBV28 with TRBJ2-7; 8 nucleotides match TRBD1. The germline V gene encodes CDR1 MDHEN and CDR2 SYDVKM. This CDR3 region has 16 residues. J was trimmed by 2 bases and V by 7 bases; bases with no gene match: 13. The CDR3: CASIPTGDRPAYEQYF. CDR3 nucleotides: TGTGCCAGCATACCTACTGGGGACAGGCCCGCCTACGAGCAGTACTTC.

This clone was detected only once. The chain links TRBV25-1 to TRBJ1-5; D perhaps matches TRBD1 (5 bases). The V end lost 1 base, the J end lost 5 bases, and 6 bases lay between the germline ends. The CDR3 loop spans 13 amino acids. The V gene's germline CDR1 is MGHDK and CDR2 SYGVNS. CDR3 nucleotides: TGTGCCAGCAGTGAATGGGGGGATCAGCCCCAGCATTTT. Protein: CASSEWGDQPQHF.

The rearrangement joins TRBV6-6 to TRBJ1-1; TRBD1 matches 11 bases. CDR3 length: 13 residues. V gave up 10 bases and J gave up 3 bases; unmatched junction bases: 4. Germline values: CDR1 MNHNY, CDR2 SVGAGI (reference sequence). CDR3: CAIADRGHTEAFF. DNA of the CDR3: TGTGCCATTGCGGACAGGGGGCACACTGAAGCTTTCTTT.

The DNA of the CDR3 is TGTGCCAGCAGCTTTAGCGGGTTGCCCGAGCAGTACTTC. Encoded protein: CASSFSGLPEQYF. The chain combines TRBV11-3 with TRBJ2-7, with 7 positions matching TRBD2. The CDR3 length is 13 residues. V was clipped by 3 bases and J by 6 bases; unmatched bases: 5. From germline, CDR1 is SGHNT and CDR2 YENEEA.

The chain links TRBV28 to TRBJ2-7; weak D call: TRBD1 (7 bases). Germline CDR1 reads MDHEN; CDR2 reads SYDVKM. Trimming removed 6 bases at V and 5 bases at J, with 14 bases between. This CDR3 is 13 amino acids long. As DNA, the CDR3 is TGTGCCAGCAGCCCCAGGGGGGTGGACGAGCAGTACTTC. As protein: CASSPRGVDEQYF.

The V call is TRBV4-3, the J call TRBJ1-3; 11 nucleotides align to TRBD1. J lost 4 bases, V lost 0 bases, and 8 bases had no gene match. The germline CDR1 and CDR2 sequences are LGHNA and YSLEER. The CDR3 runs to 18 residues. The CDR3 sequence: CASSQDPPGTGGGNTIYF. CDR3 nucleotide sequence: TGCGCCAGCAGCCAAGATCCCCCCGGGACAGGGGGGGGAAACACCATATATTTT.

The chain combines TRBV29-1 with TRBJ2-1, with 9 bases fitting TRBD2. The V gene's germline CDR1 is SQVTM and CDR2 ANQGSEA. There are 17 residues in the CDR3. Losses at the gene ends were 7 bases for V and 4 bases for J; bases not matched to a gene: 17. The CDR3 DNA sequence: TGCAGCGCCCCCTTAAAACCGGGACTAGCAAAGTACAATGAGCAGTTCTTC. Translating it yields CSAPLKPGLAKYNEQFF.

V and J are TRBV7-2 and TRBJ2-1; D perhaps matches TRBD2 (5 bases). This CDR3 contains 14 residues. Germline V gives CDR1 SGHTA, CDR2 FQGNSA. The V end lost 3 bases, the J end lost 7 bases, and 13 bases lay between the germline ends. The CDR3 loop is CASSFSRGKNEQFF. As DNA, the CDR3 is TGTGCCAGCAGCTTCTCCCGGGGTAAGAATGAGCAGTTCTTC.

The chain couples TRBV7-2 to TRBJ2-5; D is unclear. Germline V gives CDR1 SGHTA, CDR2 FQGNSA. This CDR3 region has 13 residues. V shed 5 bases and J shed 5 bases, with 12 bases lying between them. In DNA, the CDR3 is TGTGCCAGCAGCCCGAGTCTCCGGGAGACCCAGTACTTC. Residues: CASSPSLRETQYF.

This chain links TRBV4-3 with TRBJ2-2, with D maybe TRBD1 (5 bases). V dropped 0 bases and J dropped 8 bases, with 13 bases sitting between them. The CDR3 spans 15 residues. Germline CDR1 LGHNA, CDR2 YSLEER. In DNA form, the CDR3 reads TGCGCCAGCAGCCAAGAGGGGCGTAAGGGGGGGGAGCTGTTTTTT. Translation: CASSQEGRKGGELFF.

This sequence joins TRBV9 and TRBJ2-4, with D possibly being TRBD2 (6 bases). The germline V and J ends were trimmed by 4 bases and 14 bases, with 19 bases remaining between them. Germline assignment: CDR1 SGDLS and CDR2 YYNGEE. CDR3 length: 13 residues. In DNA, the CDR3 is TGTGCCAGCAGCCCCCCGGGGTCTAGCGCTAAGTACTTC. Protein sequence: CASSPPGSSAKYF.

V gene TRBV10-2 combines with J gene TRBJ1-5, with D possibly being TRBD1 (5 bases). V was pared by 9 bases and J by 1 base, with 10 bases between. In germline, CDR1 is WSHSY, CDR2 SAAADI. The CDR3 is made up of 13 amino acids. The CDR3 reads CASGGVSNQPQHF. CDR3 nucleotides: TGCGCCAGTGGAGGGGTAAGCAATCAGCCCCAGCATTTT.

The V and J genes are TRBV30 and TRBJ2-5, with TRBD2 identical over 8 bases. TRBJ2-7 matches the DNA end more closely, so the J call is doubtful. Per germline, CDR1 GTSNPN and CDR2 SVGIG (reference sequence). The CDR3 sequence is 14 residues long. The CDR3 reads CAWSGSGIKTEQYF. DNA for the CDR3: TGTGCCTGGAGTGGTAGCGGGATCAAGACCGAGCAGTACTTC.

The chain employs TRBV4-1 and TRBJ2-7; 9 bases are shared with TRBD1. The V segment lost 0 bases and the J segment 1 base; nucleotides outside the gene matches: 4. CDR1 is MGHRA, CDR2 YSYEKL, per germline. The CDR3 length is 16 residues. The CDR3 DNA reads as TGCGCCAGCAGCCAAGATCCTGGACAGGGGTCCTACGAGCAGTACTTC. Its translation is CASSQDPGQGSYEQYF.

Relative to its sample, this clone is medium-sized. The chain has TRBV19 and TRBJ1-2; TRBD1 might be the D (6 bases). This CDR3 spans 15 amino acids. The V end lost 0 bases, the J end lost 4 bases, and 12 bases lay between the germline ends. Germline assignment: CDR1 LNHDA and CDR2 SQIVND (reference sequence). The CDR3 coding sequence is TGTGCCAGTAGTATAGAGGACAGAGGGGGCTATGGCTACACCTTC. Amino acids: CASSIEDRGGYGYTF.

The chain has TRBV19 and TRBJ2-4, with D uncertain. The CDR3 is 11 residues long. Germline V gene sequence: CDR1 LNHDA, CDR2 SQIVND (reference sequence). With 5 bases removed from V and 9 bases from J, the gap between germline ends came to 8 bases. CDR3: CASSSLGIQYF. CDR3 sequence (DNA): TGTGCCAGTAGTTCCCTAGGCATTCAGTACTTC.